These T cell receptor beta chains were read from a single sample in a study of T-cell reconstitution after alpha-beta-depleted transplantation in children. TCRdb re-called the PCR reads through MiXCR, storing one row per CDR3 protein. The sample has over 400,000 distinct CDR3 sequences; around an eighth are singletons. Here the sequenced sample was PBMCs from the stem cell graft donor, taken from the stem cell graft. The receptors stem from a human donor who donated a stem cell graft to a child with combined immunodeficiency. Each CDR3 is given with its conserved first and last residue. D genes are given only for firm matches. Clone size is stated in some rows and not others, as once, few, many or a class when expanded.

CDR3aa: CASSPYRGGGTEAFF
CDR3nt: TGTGCTAGCAGCCCCTATAGGGGTGGGGGCACTGAAGCTTTCTTT
v_gene: TRBV7-7
len: 15
abundance: -
j_gene: TRBJ1-1
d_gene: -

CDR3aa: CASSPRSSGYEQYF
CDR3nt: TGCGCCAGCAGCCCACGTTCTAGCGGATACGAGCAGTACTTC
v_gene: TRBV4-1
len: 14
abundance: -
j_gene: TRBJ2-7
d_gene: TRBD2

CDR3aa: CASLVVRAPSGNTIYF
CDR3nt: TGTGCCAGCCTAGTCGTCAGGGCGCCCTCTGGAAACACCATATATTTT
v_gene: TRBV18
len: 16
abundance: -
j_gene: TRBJ1-3
d_gene: -

CDR3aa: CASSYPAERSGANVLTF
CDR3nt: TGTGCCAGCAGTTACCCAGCGGAGCGCTCTGGGGCCAACGTCCTGACTTTC
v_gene: TRBV6-2/TRBV6-3
len: 17
abundance: once
j_gene: TRBJ2-6
d_gene: -

CDR3aa: CAWSGGGRRFF
CDR3nt: TGTGCCTGGAGTGGCGGGGGTCGTCGGTTCTTC
v_gene: TRBV30
len: 11
abundance: -
j_gene: TRBJ2-1
d_gene: TRBD2

CDR3aa: CATSPEMGLAGYNEQFF
CDR3nt: TGTGCCACCAGCCCCGAAATGGGACTAGCGGGGTACAATGAGCAGTTCTTC
v_gene: TRBV15
len: 17
abundance: few
j_gene: TRBJ2-1
d_gene: TRBD2

CDR3aa: CASKRGGNSPLHF
CDR3nt: TGTGCCAGCAAGCGGGGGGGAAATTCACCCCTCCACTTT
v_gene: TRBV6-1
len: 13
abundance: few
j_gene: TRBJ1-6
d_gene: -

CDR3aa: CATSRAWFSGRLPYNEQFF
CDR3nt: TGTGCCACCAGTAGGGCCTGGTTTAGCGGGAGACTCCCCTACAATGAGCAGTTCTTC
v_gene: TRBV24-1
len: 19
abundance: -
j_gene: TRBJ2-1
d_gene: TRBD2

CDR3aa: CASSFERGYEQYF
CDR3nt: TGTGCCAGCAGTTTTGAGAGGGGCTACGAGCAGTACTTC
v_gene: TRBV12-3/TRBV12-4
len: 13
abundance: many
j_gene: TRBJ2-7
d_gene: -

CDR3aa: CASSPGTGGYTEAFF
CDR3nt: TGTGCCAGCAGTCCAGGGACAGGGGGTTATACTGAAGCTTTCTTT
v_gene: TRBV12-3/TRBV12-4
len: 15
abundance: many
j_gene: TRBJ1-1
d_gene: TRBD1

CDR3aa: CASSKAEGQVYEQYF
CDR3nt: TGTGCCAGCAGCAAAGCTGAGGGACAGGTGTACGAGCAGTACTTC
v_gene: TRBV21-1
len: 15
abundance: many
j_gene: TRBJ2-7
d_gene: -

CDR3aa: CASSSVEGWDTEAFF
CDR3nt: TGCGCCAGCAGCTCGGTGGAGGGTTGGGACACTGAAGCTTTCTTT
v_gene: TRBV5-1
len: 15
abundance: few
j_gene: TRBJ1-1
d_gene: -

CDR3aa: CASSQGTSLNTGELFF
CDR3nt: TGCGCCAGCAGCCAAGGGACTAGCTTGAACACCGGGGAGCTGTTTTTT
v_gene: TRBV4-3
len: 16
abundance: few
j_gene: TRBJ2-2
d_gene: TRBD2